This is a list of T cell receptor beta chains from one sample in a study of T cell responses to AZD1222 COVID-19 vaccine. Clones were sequenced by immunoSEQ multiplex PCR, and TCRdb holds only the in-frame ones, with some missing. The profile covers tens of thousands of clones, with 85% to 90% appearing a single time and 5.5% to 7% taken by the ten largest. The material sequenced was peripheral blood, taken on day 0 of AZD1222 vaccination. The receptors were gathered from an adult in good health. The CDR3 runs from the conserved cysteine through the conserved F or W. A D gene is named only where the DNA matches it firmly. A row's size may be missing; if present it is once, few, many or a size class.

cdr3_aa cdr3_nt j_call cdr3_length v_call clone_size d_call
CASSQDRDAYEQYF TGTGCCAGCAGCCAAGACAGGGACGCCTACGAGCAGTACTTC TRBJ2-7 14 TRBV3-1/TRBV3-2 . .
CAIRGDRSNTGELFF TGTGCCATCAGGGGGGACAGGTCAAACACCGGGGAGCTGTTTTTT TRBJ2-2 15 TRBV10-3 few TRBD1
CASSTSGPYEQYF TGTGCCAGCAGTACTAGCGGACCCTACGAGCAGTACTTC TRBJ2-7 13 TRBV28 . TRBD2
CSVDGGRTEAFF TGCAGCGTTGACGGGGGTAGAACTGAAGCTTTCTTT TRBJ1-1 12 TRBV29-1 . .
CASSLAPRGLYEQYF TGTGCCAGCAGCTTGGCCCCCAGGGGCCTCTACGAGCAGTACTTC TRBJ2-7 15 TRBV5-5 once .
CASSQSPGAILKGGYTF TGCGCCAGCAGTCAATCGCCAGGGGCTATACTTAAGGGTGGCTACACCTTC TRBJ1-2 17 TRBV23-1 . .
CASSQGGQETQYF TGCGCCAGCAGCCAAGGCGGCCAAGAGACCCAGTACTTC TRBJ2-5 13 TRBV4-1 . .
CASSVAAGADTQYF TGTGCCAGCAGCGTAGCGGCAGGGGCAGATACGCAGTATTTT TRBJ2-3 14 TRBV9 . .
CASSSLRTGGGNEQFF TGTGCCAGCAGCTCCCTCAGGACAGGGGGAGGGAATGAGCAGTTCTTC TRBJ2-1 16 TRBV5-5 . TRBD1
CASTTTNEQFF TGCGCCAGCACCACTACGAATGAGCAGTTCTTC TRBJ2-1 11 TRBV23-1 once .
CASSPLVSGTYEQYF TGTGCCAGCTCACCCTTAGTGTCAGGGACCTACGAGCAGTACTTC TRBJ2-7 15 TRBV18 . .
CASSQDLTGGETQYF TGTGCCAGCAGCCAAGATTTGACAGGGGGAGAGACCCAGTACTTC TRBJ2-5 15 TRBV3-1/TRBV3-2 . TRBD1
CASGPHSGNTIYF TGTGCCAGTGGACCACACTCTGGAAACACCATATATTTT TRBJ1-3 13 TRBV7-3 . .
CATSRDDDPRQASSTDTQYF TGTGCCACCAGCAGAGACGACGATCCCAGACAGGCTTCTAGCACAGATACGCAGTATTTT TRBJ2-3 20 TRBV15 once .
CASSRQGAGVNEQFF TGTGCCAGCAGCCGCCAAGGAGCGGGGGTCAATGAGCAGTTCTTC TRBJ2-1 15 TRBV4-2 . TRBD2
CASSGQGVKLFF TGTGCCAGCAGCGGACAGGGAGTCAAACTGTTTTTT TRBJ1-4 12 TRBV2 . TRBD1
CASRKDGFYGYTF TGTGCCAGTCGTAAGGACGGCTTCTATGGCTACACCTTC TRBJ1-2 13 TRBV25-1 . .
CASPPTGEGYGYTF TGTGCCAGCCCCCCGACAGGGGAGGGTTATGGCTACACCTTC TRBJ1-2 14 TRBV21-1 . .
CASSLYEQYF TGTGCCAGCAGTTTATACGAGCAGTACTTC TRBJ2-7 10 TRBV28 . .
CASSRDRAVSEAFF TGTGCCAGCAGTAGGGACAGGGCAGTTTCTGAAGCTTTCTTT TRBJ1-1 14 TRBV7-9 . TRBD1
CASSQGGSRGAGYTF TGTGCCAGCAGCCAAGGAGGCAGTAGGGGCGCTGGCTACACCTTC TRBJ1-2 15 TRBV4-2 . .
CAISDPTISANTEAFF TGTGCCATCAGTGATCCCACGATTTCGGCGAACACTGAAGCTTTCTTT TRBJ1-1 16 TRBV10-3 . .
CASRTGRNTGELFF TGTGCCAGCAGGACGGGGCGGAACACCGGGGAGCTGTTTTTT TRBJ2-2 14 TRBV6-4 few .
CASSFSGINTQYF TGTGCCAGCAGCTTCTCGGGGATAAATACGCAGTATTTT TRBJ2-3 13 TRBV7-3 . .
CASSSRRVAGIYEQYF TGTGCCAGCAGCTCCCGGCGGGTAGCGGGGATCTACGAGCAGTACTTC TRBJ2-7 16 TRBV13 . TRBD2
CASSPQAGVEATEAFF TGTGCCAGCAGCCCCCAAGCAGGGGTCGAGGCCACTGAAGCTTTCTTT TRBJ1-1 16 TRBV5-6 . .
CASSQRTRGNTGYTF TGTGCCAGCAGCCAAAGAACCAGGGGAAATACTGGCTACACCTTC TRBJ1-2 15 TRBV3-1/TRBV3-2 few .
CASSPHREVDYGYTF TGTGCCAGCAGTCCTCACAGAGAAGTGGACTATGGCTACACCTTC TRBJ1-2 15 TRBV28 . .
CASSSVAGGPGEQFF TGTGCCAGCAGCAGCGTAGCGGGGGGGCCGGGTGAGCAGTTCTTC TRBJ2-1 15 TRBV14 . TRBD2
CASSQDHLYREANTGELFF TGCGCCAGCAGCCAAGATCACCTCTATCGGGAGGCGAACACCGGGGAGCTGTTTTTT TRBJ2-2 19 TRBV4-1 . TRBD2
CASSKATAPEWGTQYF TGTGCCAGCAGCAAAGCAACGGCTCCAGAGTGGGGGACCCAGTACTTC TRBJ2-5 16 TRBV21-1 . .
CASSPLQLTGAGDYGYTF TGCGCCAGCAGCCCACTCCAACTGACAGGGGCAGGTGACTATGGCTACACCTTC TRBJ1-2 18 TRBV5-1 . TRBD1
CASSLGGTEINEQFF TGTGCCAGCAGCTTAGGCGGGACAGAAATCAATGAGCAGTTCTTC TRBJ2-1 15 TRBV11-3 large .
CAIKGTSGFTGELFF TGTGCCATCAAGGGGACTAGCGGGTTCACCGGGGAGCTGTTTTTT TRBJ2-2 15 TRBV10-3 . TRBD2
CASSEGSTEAFF TGCGCCAGCAGCGAGGGATCCACTGAAGCTTTCTTT TRBJ1-1 12 TRBV5-1 . .
CASRTELRGNNSPLHF TGTGCCAGCAGGACCGAACTCAGGGGTAATAATTCACCCCTCCACTTT TRBJ1-6 16 TRBV27 . .
CASSFRGLRGYTF TGTGCCAGCAGTTTTAGGGGTTTGAGAGGCTACACCTTC TRBJ1-2 13 TRBV27 . .
CASRSLGTPTYEQYF TGTGCCAGCAGATCCCTCGGGACGCCCACCTACGAGCAGTACTTC TRBJ2-7 15 TRBV6-5 . .